These T cell receptor beta chains were read from a single sample in a study of T cells after yellow fever vaccination. One entry per CDR3 protein, called by TCRdb with MiXCR from the 5' RACE reads. The sample lists about 160,000 distinct CDR3 sequences; about a tenth were seen once. The sequenced sample was CD8+ T cells sorted from PBMCs, obtained 45 days after the yellow fever booster vaccination. These receptors originate from a young man who received the YFV17D yellow fever vaccine. Both conserved end residues are part of each CDR3. A D gene is named only where the DNA matches it firmly. Not all rows give a size; the values are once, few, many and, for expanded clones, a class.

CDR3	DNA	size	J	D	V
CASSPQGGSDTQYF	TGTGCCAGCTCGCCCCAGGGGGGGTCAGATACGCAGTATTTT	few	TRBJ2-3	-	TRBV18
CASSPGENEQFF	TGTGCCAGCAGCCCCGGGGAGAATGAGCAGTTCTTC	few	TRBJ2-1	-	TRBV7-2
CASSFDRVIGNEKLFF	TGTGCCAGCAGCTTTGACAGGGTTATTGGTAATGAAAAACTGTTTTTT	few	TRBJ1-4	TRBD1	TRBV11-2
CSVEVGDNQPQHF	TGCAGCGTTGAAGTGGGGGACAATCAGCCCCAGCATTTT	few	TRBJ1-5	-	TRBV29-1
CASSTAGANTEAFF	TGTGCCAGCTCAACTGCAGGGGCGAACACTGAAGCTTTCTTT	few	TRBJ1-1	-	TRBV18
CASSLQGTGGSEQYF	TGTGCCAGTAGCCTACAGGGGACAGGGGGCTCCGAGCAGTACTTC	-	TRBJ2-7	TRBD1	TRBV19
CASSLRPQGARGYTF	TGTGCCAGTAGTCTCAGACCACAGGGGGCTCGGGGCTACACCTTC	-	TRBJ1-2	TRBD1	TRBV19
CASSLPGVGVNEQFF	TGTGCCAGCAGCTTACCGGGGGTCGGGGTCAATGAGCAGTTCTTC	-	TRBJ2-1	-	TRBV7-3
CASSGGTGLYNSPLHF	TGTGCCAGCAGCGGAGGGACAGGACTCTATAATTCACCCCTCCACTTT	-	TRBJ1-6	TRBD1	TRBV7-9
CASSLSTGGLTGELFF	TGTGCCAGCAGTTTATCGACGGGGGGCCTCACCGGGGAGCTGTTTTTT	few	TRBJ2-2	-	TRBV27
CASSRTGGRTGELFF	TGCGCCAGCAGCCGAACAGGGGGCCGGACCGGGGAGCTGTTTTTT	-	TRBJ2-2	TRBD1	TRBV4-3
CASSRALAGETYEQYF	TGCGCCAGCAGCCGCGCACTAGCGGGGGAGACCTACGAGCAGTACTTC	-	TRBJ2-7	TRBD2	TRBV4-1
CASSATPNQPQHF	TGTGCCAGCAGTGCCACCCCTAATCAGCCCCAGCATTTT	few	TRBJ1-5	-	TRBV27
CASRPTVSGSYEQYF	TGCGCCAGCAGACCGACAGTCTCAGGCTCCTACGAGCAGTACTTC	many	TRBJ2-7	-	TRBV4-3
CASSATSDEQYF	TGTGCCAGCAGCGCGACTAGCGACGAGCAGTACTTC	few	TRBJ2-7	TRBD2	TRBV9
CAWRESGDSYNEQFF	TGTGCCTGGAGAGAAAGCGGGGATTCCTACAATGAGCAGTTCTTC	few	TRBJ2-1	TRBD2	TRBV30
CASSPGTGFGNEQFF	TGCGCCAGCAGCCCTGGGACAGGGTTTGGAAATGAGCAGTTCTTC	-	TRBJ2-1	TRBD1	TRBV4-1
CASSIRLNPKETQYF	TGTGCCAGCAGTATAAGACTCAACCCAAAAGAGACCCAGTACTTC	-	TRBJ2-5	-	TRBV12-3/TRBV12-4
CASSQGGDRRNYGYTF	TGTGCCAGCAGTCAAGGTGGGGACAGGCGGAACTATGGCTACACCTTC	few	TRBJ1-2	TRBD1	TRBV7-9
CASSFSEFSVRGYGYTF	TGCGCCAGCAGCTTTAGCGAGTTTTCGGTCCGGGGGTATGGCTACACCTTC	many	TRBJ1-2	-	TRBV4-1
CASSQQQGATDTQYF	TGCGCCAGCAGCCAACAGCAGGGGGCCACAGATACGCAGTATTTT	-	TRBJ2-3	TRBD1	TRBV4-1
CAISEGQGRGTEAFF	TGTGCCATCAGTGAAGGGCAGGGCAGAGGTACTGAAGCTTTCTTT	-	TRBJ1-1	-	TRBV10-3
CASSDDRGLSSYNSPLHF	TGTGCCAGCAGCGACGACAGGGGGCTTAGCTCCTATAATTCACCCCTCCACTTT	-	TRBJ1-6	TRBD1	TRBV5-5
CASSAGTGPYEQYF	TGTGCCAGCAGCGCTGGGACAGGGCCCTACGAGCAGTACTTC	-	TRBJ2-7	TRBD1	TRBV11-2
CASSQVVLGAPGGLNTEAFF	TGCGCCAGCAGCCAAGTAGTTTTGGGAGCTCCGGGGGGATTGAACACTGAAGCTTTCTTT	-	TRBJ1-1	-	TRBV4-1
CASSWPLAGPDQETQYF	TGTGCCAGCAGCTGGCCCCTGGCGGGCCCGGACCAAGAGACCCAGTACTTC	few	TRBJ2-5	-	TRBV7-2
CSANPQTGSFLNEQFF	TGCAGTGCTAACCCCCAGACAGGGTCATTTCTCAATGAGCAGTTCTTC	few	TRBJ2-1	TRBD1	TRBV20-1
CASSFSAGRETQYF	TGTGCCAGCAGCTTTTCTGCAGGGAGAGAGACCCAGTACTTC	many	TRBJ2-5	-	TRBV5-6
CASRKAGGTDTQYF	TGTGCCAGCAGGAAAGCGGGGGGGACAGATACGCAGTATTTT	-	TRBJ2-3	TRBD2	TRBV9
CARSTDTQYF	TGTGCCAGAAGCACTGATACGCAGTATTTT	few	TRBJ2-3	-	TRBV2
CASSFSTRGNFGYTF	TGTGCCAGCAGTTTCTCGACCCGGGGAAATTTCGGCTACACCTTC	-	TRBJ1-2	-	TRBV27
CASRPRYRSGWETQYF	TGTGCCAGCAGGCCAAGGTATCGGTCCGGATGGGAGACCCAGTACTTC	-	TRBJ2-5	-	TRBV3-1
CASRRDSPPSPLHF	TGTGCCAGCAGAAGGGACAGTCCTCCTTCACCCCTCCACTTT	many	TRBJ1-6	TRBD1	TRBV27
CASSLKGRGRFGEQFF	TGTGCCAGCAGTTTAAAGGGCAGGGGAAGGTTCGGTGAGCAGTTCTTC	-	TRBJ2-1	-	TRBV12-3/TRBV12-4
CASSQEAGEQFF	TGCGCCAGCAGCCAAGAGGCTGGTGAGCAGTTCTTC	-	TRBJ2-1	-	TRBV4-1
CATSWGRGSYEQYF	TGTGCCACCTCCTGGGGCAGGGGCTCCTACGAGCAGTACTTC	-	TRBJ2-7	-	TRBV12-3/TRBV12-4
CASSQITGSYGYTF	TGCGCCAGCAGCCAGATAACAGGGAGCTATGGCTACACCTTC	few	TRBJ1-2	-	TRBV4-1
CASSSWTGRTEAFF	TGTGCCAGCAGCTCCTGGACAGGGCGGACTGAAGCTTTCTTT	many	TRBJ1-1	TRBD1	TRBV14
CASSQEPRVGNTIYF	TGCGCCAGCAGCCAAGAGCCCAGGGTTGGAAACACCATATATTTT	-	TRBJ1-3	-	TRBV4-1
CSARRRNTGELFF	TGCAGTGCTAGAAGACGTAACACCGGGGAGCTGTTTTTT	-	TRBJ2-2	-	TRBV20-1
CASSQVTLRVTGELFF	TGCGCCAGCAGCCAAGTCACACTGCGCGTCACCGGGGAGCTGTTTTTT	few	TRBJ2-2	-	TRBV4-1
CASSYTYNEQFF	TGTGCCAGCAGCTACACCTACAATGAGCAGTTCTTC	-	TRBJ2-1	-	TRBV7-9
CASSPPDRYDNTEAFF	TGTGCCAGCAGCCCCCCGGACAGGTACGACAACACTGAAGCTTTCTTT	-	TRBJ1-1	TRBD1	TRBV7-9
CASRGGYEAFF	TGTGCCAGCAGAGGCGGATATGAAGCTTTCTTT	-	TRBJ1-1	-	TRBV27